Here is one T cell receptor beta chain with its context. The antigen remains unidentified. The entry originates in a study of cytomegalovirus exposure and HLA in healthy donors. Overall study results and limits: A prior analysis recorded that most TCR beta V segments were productive about 87% or about 30% of the time. Across donors, sequencing depth was assumed by presence/absence analyses to be roughly uniform.

PCR employed 60 Vbeta and 13 Jbeta primers. Authors' data handling: An analysis performed later counted roughly 79 million unique TCR beta chains (roughly 11 million of them shared). The data were produced by immunoSEQ multiplex PCR, yet TCRdb's version contains in-frame clones alone and is incomplete. D and trimming come from the DNA, and the V and J calls and clone size come from that table. The repertoire holds fewer than 200,000 clones, with approximately 80% as singletons. Trimming pared 7 bases from V and 7 bases from J, leaving 17 bases between. The CDR3 runs to 13 residues. The germline gives CDR1 SGHAT, CDR2 FQNNGV.

The sequence derives from a woman aged 45-65 years in good health and CMV-seronegative. The chain combines TRBV11-2 with TRBJ2-7, with D hard to call. The sample taken for sequencing was PBMCs. The CDR3, as DNA: TGTGCCAGCACGGTACTCTCAGGCTGGGAGCAGTACTTC. Its translation: CASTVLSGWEQYF.